This T cell receptor (beta chain) was found in a study of CXCR4 blockade with PD-1 therapy in pancreatic cancer. Patients who provided the archived tumor blocks had not received neoadjuvant therapy before surgery. A remark on this clone: Its target is unknown.

Germline V gene data show CDR1 as MDHEN and CDR2 as SYDVKM. With 5 bases clipped from V and 6 bases from J, the junction kept 12 bases outside the gene matches. CDR3 length equals 16 residues. Sequencing was performed with immunoSEQ multiplex PCR; in TCRdb, only in-frame clones are kept and a portion is missing. The sample records 6,000 or so clones, 35% being singletons. Findings and limits, study-wide: More frequent amino acid clones had more nucleotide rearrangements, suggesting convergent selection. Survival did not correlate with tumor clonality, which averaged approximately 0.15 versus 0.05.

This sequence was found in a human donor with pancreatic ductal adenocarcinoma. Sequenced input: tumor tissue. This sequence joins TRBV28 and TRBJ1-2, with TRBD1 matching 10 bases. The CDR3 spells CASSRPGTGVYNGYTF. CDR3 DNA: TGTGCCAGCAGTCGCCCCGGGACAGGGGTTTACAATGGCTACACCTTC.